This T cell receptor (beta chain) was recorded in a study of T cell responses to AZD1222 COVID-19 vaccine. Study outcomes and limitations: Among the donors, most were white British and more were female, and clonal diversity was possibly underestimated. Nearly half of the spike-specific TCRs reportedly recognize variant regions that carry no mutations. Repertoire sampling was restricted to post-peak T cell response timepoints.

The method was immunoSEQ multiplex PCR; TCRdb's version includes in-frame clones alone and lacks a portion of them. Of some 190,000 clones listed, about 90% are singletons. CDR1 and CDR2 from the germline V gene are MGHRA and YSYEKL. Trimming shortened V by 3 bases and J by 6 bases, and 8 bases separated the two germline ends. The CDR3 runs to 13 residues. About this clone: What it binds is not known.

The TCR originated in an adult who received the AZD1222 COVID-19 vaccine. The chain uses TRBV4-1 and TRBJ2-2, with D possibly being TRBD2 (6 bases). This specimen consisted of peripheral blood, obtained 28 days after the second AZD1222 dose. CDR3 sequence (DNA): TGCGCCAGCAGCCAGGGACTGGCCGGGGAGCTGTTTTTT. Encoded protein: CASSQGLAGELFF.